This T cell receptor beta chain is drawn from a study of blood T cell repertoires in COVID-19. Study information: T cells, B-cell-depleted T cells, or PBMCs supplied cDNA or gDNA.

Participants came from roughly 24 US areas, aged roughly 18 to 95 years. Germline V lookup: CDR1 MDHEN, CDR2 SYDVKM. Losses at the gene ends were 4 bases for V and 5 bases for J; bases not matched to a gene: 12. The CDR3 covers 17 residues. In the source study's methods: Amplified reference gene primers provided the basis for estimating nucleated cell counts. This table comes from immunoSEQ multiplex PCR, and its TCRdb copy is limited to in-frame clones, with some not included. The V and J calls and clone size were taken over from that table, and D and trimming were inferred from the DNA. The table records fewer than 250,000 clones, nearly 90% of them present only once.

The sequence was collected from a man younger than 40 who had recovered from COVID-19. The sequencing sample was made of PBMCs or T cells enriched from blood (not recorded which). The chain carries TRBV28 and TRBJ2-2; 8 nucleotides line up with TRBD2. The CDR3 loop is CASSSGKRERGTGELFF. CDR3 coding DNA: TGTGCCAGCAGTTCTGGAAAACGGGAGCGGGGGACCGGGGAGCTGTTTTTT. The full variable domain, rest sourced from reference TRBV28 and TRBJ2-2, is DVKVTQSSRYLVKRTGEKVFLECVQDMDHENMFWYRQDPGLGLRLIYFSYDVKMKEKGDIPEGYSVSREKKERFSLILESASTNQTSMYLCASSSGKRERGTGELFFGEGSRLTVL.